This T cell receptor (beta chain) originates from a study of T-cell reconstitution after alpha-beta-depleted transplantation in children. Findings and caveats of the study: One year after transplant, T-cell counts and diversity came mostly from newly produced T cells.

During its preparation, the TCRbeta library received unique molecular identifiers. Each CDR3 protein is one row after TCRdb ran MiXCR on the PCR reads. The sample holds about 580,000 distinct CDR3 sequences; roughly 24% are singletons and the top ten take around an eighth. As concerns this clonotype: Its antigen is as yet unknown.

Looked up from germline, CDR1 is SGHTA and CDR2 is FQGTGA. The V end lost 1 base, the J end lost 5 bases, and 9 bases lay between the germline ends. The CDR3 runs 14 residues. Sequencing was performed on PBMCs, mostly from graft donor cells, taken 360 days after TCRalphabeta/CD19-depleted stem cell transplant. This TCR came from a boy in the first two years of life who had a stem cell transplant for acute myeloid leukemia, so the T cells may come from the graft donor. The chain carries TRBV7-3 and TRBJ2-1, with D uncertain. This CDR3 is CASSLIYGHNEQFF. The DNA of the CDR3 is TGTGCCAGCAGCTTAATCTACGGCCACAATGAGCAGTTCTTC.